The T cell receptor (beta chain) under discussion was sequenced for a study of glioma-infiltrating T cells after dendritic cell vaccination. None of the glioblastoma patients had an isocitrate dehydrogenase mutation. Profiling relied on immunoSEQ multiplex PCR, and the TCRdb table lists in-frame clones only, not all of them. The sample carries fewer than 85,000 clones, about 87% recorded once. The V gene's germline CDR1 is SNHLY and CDR2 FYNNEI. After removal of 8 bases from V and 7 bases from J, the junction contained 5 bases not matched to a gene. This CDR3 spans 13 amino acids. This rearrangement joins TRBV2 to TRBJ2-2; 9 bases are a match to TRBD1. The sample was blood, taken before dendritic cell vaccination. The source of this sequence is a human donor with glioblastoma. This chain's CDR3 is CASGQGWGGELFF. CDR3 bases: TGTGCCAGCGGACAGGGGTGGGGCGGGGAGCTGTTTTTT.